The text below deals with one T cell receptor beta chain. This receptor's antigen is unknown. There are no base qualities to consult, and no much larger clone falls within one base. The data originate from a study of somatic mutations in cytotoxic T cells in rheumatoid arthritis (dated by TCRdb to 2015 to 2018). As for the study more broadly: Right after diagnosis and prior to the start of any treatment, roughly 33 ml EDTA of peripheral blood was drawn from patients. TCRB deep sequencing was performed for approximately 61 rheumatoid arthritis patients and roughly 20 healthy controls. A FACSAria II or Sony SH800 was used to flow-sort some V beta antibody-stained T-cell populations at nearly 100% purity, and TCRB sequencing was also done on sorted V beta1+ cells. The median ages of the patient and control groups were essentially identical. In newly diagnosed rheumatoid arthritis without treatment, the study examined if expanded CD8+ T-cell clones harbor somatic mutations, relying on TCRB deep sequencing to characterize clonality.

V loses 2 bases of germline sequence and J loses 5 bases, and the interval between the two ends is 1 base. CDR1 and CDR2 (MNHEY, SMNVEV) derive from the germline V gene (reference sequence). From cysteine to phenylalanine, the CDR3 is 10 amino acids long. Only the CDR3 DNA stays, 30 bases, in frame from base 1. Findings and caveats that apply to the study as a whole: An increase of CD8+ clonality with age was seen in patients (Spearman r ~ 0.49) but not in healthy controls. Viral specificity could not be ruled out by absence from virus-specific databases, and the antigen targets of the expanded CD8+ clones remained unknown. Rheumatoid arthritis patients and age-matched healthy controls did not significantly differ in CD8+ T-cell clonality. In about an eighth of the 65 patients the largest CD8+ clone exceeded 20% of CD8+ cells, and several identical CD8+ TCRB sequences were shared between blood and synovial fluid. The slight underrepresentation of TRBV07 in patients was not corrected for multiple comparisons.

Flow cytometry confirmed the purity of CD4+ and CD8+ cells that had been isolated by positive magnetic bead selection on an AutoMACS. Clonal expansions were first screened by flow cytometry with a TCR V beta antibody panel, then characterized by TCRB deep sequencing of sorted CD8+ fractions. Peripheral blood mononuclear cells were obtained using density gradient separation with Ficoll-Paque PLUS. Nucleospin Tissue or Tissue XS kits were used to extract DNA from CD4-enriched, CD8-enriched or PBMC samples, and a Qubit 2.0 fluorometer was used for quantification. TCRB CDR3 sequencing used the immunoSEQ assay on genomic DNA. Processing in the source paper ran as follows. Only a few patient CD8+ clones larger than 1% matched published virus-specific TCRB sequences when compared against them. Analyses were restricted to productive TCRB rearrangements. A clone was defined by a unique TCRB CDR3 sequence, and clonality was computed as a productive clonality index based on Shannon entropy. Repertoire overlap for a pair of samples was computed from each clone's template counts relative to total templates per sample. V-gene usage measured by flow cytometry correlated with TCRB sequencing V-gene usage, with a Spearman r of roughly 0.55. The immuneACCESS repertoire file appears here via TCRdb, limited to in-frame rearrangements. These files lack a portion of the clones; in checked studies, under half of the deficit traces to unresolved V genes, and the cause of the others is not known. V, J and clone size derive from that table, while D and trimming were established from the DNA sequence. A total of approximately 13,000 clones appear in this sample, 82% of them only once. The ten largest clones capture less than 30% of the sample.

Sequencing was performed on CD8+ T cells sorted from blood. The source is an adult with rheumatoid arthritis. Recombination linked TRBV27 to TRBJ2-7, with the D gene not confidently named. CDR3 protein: CASSLNEQYF. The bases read TGTGCCAGCAGTTTAAACGAGCAGTACTTC.